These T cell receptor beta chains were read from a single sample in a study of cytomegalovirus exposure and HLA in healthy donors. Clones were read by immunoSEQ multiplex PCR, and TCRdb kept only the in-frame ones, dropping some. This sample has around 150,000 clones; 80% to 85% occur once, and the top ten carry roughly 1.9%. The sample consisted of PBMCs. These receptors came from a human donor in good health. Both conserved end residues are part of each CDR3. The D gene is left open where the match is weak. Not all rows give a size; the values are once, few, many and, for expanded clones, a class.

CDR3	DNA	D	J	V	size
CASSFGGGAPLANEQFF	TGCGCCAGCAGCTTTGGCGGGGGGGCCCCGTTGGCTAATGAGCAGTTCTTC	TRBD2	TRBJ2-1	TRBV5-1	.
CASSSQLNTEAFF	TGTGCCAGCAGCTCCCAATTGAACACTGAAGCTTTCTTT	.	TRBJ1-1	TRBV11-2	.
CASSYSALREDHEQYF	TGTGCCAGCAGTTACTCTGCCCTACGGGAGGATCACGAGCAGTACTTC	TRBD2	TRBJ2-7	TRBV6-5	.
CASSTSDSGANVLTF	TGTGCCAGCAGTACCTCAGACTCTGGGGCCAACGTCCTGACTTTC	.	TRBJ2-6	TRBV2	.
CASSLQGSEQYF	TGTGCCAGCAGCTTACAGGGCTCCGAGCAGTACTTC	.	TRBJ2-7	TRBV13	.
CASSEGQGAQPQHF	TGTGCCAGCAGTGAAGGACAGGGGGCTCAGCCCCAGCATTTT	TRBD1	TRBJ1-5	TRBV2	.
CASSSPGATYEQYF	TGTGCCAGCAGCTCCCCAGGGGCAACCTACGAGCAGTACTTC	.	TRBJ2-7	TRBV7-2	.
CASSQGRGYNSPLHF	TGTGCCAGCAGCCAAGGCAGGGGCTATAATTCACCCCTCCACTTT	.	TRBJ1-6	TRBV14	once
CAISSSGDENTEAFF	TGTGCCATCAGTAGTTCGGGGGACGAGAACACTGAAGCTTTCTTT	.	TRBJ1-1	TRBV10-3	.
CASSTRQGSDNEQFF	TGCGCCAGCAGCACTAGACAGGGCAGCGACAATGAGCAGTTCTTC	TRBD1	TRBJ2-1	TRBV4-1	.
CASSSPTIGAYEQYF	TGTGCCAGCAGCTCCCCCACCATAGGGGCCTACGAGCAGTACTTC	.	TRBJ2-7	TRBV11-3	.
CASSPVRGTHEQYF	TGTGCCAGCAGCCCGGTCAGGGGGACCCACGAGCAGTACTTC	TRBD1	TRBJ2-7	TRBV7-9	.
CASSLLGGQETQYF	TGTGCCAGCAGCTTACTGGGGGGGCAAGAGACCCAGTACTTC	TRBD2	TRBJ2-5	TRBV7-2	.
CTSSLAQPNTEAFF	TGCACCAGCAGCTTGGCACAGCCGAACACTGAAGCTTTCTTT	.	TRBJ1-1	TRBV5-1	.
CASSHRLGGDGYTF	TGTGCCAGCAGTCACCGGTTAGGAGGGGATGGCTACACCTTC	.	TRBJ1-2	TRBV25-1	.
CASRKTGNQPQHF	TGTGCCAGCAGAAAGACAGGCAATCAGCCCCAGCATTTT	.	TRBJ1-5	TRBV6-1	few
CASSTNGPSGVYEQYF	TGTGCCAGCAGCACTAACGGGCCTAGCGGGGTCTACGAGCAGTACTTC	TRBD2	TRBJ2-7	TRBV7-2	.
CASSPTGTINYGYTF	TGTGCCAGCAGCCCCACGGGAACCATTAACTATGGCTACACCTTC	.	TRBJ1-2	TRBV27	few
CASSLGQLDEQYF	TGTGCCAGCAGTCTGGGACAACTTGACGAGCAGTACTTC	.	TRBJ2-7	TRBV27	few
CASSEGQGALTDTQYF	TGTGCCAGCAGTGAAGGCCAGGGGGCCCTCACAGATACGCAGTATTTT	TRBD1	TRBJ2-3	TRBV2	.
CSVGTSGSYEQYF	TGCAGCGTTGGGACTAGCGGGTCCTACGAGCAGTACTTC	TRBD2	TRBJ2-7	TRBV29-1	few
CASSLGLAGSGDTQYF	TGTGCCAGCAGCTTAGGACTAGCGGGCTCCGGAGATACGCAGTATTTT	TRBD2	TRBJ2-3	TRBV7-2	.
CASSRETGTYNEQFF	TGTGCCAGCAGTAGGGAGACAGGGACCTACAATGAGCAGTTCTTC	TRBD1	TRBJ2-1	TRBV6-4	.
CASTGTWRSTEAFF	TGCGCCAGCACGGGTACATGGAGATCAACTGAAGCTTTCTTT	.	TRBJ1-1	TRBV5-1	.
CAFRGTEEAFF	TGTGCCTTCAGGGGGACAGAAGAAGCTTTCTTT	TRBD1	TRBJ1-1	TRBV10-3	once
CASSQETTGTYEQYF	TGCGCCAGCAGCCAAGAGACTACAGGGACCTACGAGCAGTACTTC	.	TRBJ2-7	TRBV4-1	.
CASSRTGGDTQYF	TGTGCCAGTAGTCGGACAGGGGGTGATACGCAGTATTTT	TRBD1	TRBJ2-3	TRBV19	.
CATREDTLSYEQYF	TGTGCCACCAGAGAGGACACACTCTCCTACGAGCAGTACTTC	.	TRBJ2-7	TRBV10-3	.
CASGRGNSPLHF	TGTGCCAGCGGCAGGGGGAATTCACCCCTCCACTTT	TRBD1	TRBJ1-6	TRBV25-1	.
CASSLPGNTGELFF	TGTGCCAGCAGCTTGCCAGGGAACACCGGGGAGCTGTTTTTT	.	TRBJ2-2	TRBV7-9	.
CASSKGLAGGPDEQFF	TGCGCCAGCAGCAAGGGACTAGCGGGGGGCCCAGATGAGCAGTTCTTC	TRBD2	TRBJ2-1	TRBV5-1	.
CASSAESRYEQYF	TGTGCCAGCAGCGCCGAGAGCAGGTACGAGCAGTACTTC	.	TRBJ2-7	TRBV9	.
CASRAGVGVDTQYF	TGTGCCAGCAGGGCGGGGGTGGGAGTAGATACGCAGTATTTT	TRBD2	TRBJ2-3	TRBV27	.
CASSDPGYQPQHF	TGCGCCAGCAGTGACCCAGGCTATCAGCCCCAGCATTTT	.	TRBJ1-5	TRBV10-2	few
CAISESIIGSGGAYEQYF	TGTGCCATCAGTGAGTCGATCATCGGCAGCGGGGGGGCCTACGAGCAGTACTTC	TRBD2	TRBJ2-7	TRBV10-3	.
CASTLRENTEAFF	TGTGCCAGCACCCTCCGGGAGAACACTGAAGCTTTCTTT	.	TRBJ1-1	TRBV7-2	.
CASRQGTGPYYEQYF	TGTGCCAGCAGGCAAGGGACAGGGCCTTACTACGAGCAGTACTTC	TRBD1	TRBJ2-7	TRBV6-5	.
CASSPVGNTEAFF	TGTGCCAGCTCACCGGTGGGCAACACTGAAGCTTTCTTT	.	TRBJ1-1	TRBV18	.
CASSFRGGSGENAYEQYF	TGCGCCAGCAGCTTCCGGGGGGGTAGCGGGGAAAATGCCTACGAGCAGTACTTC	TRBD2	TRBJ2-7	TRBV4-1	.
CASAIAGGLGDTQYF	TGTGCCAGTGCCATAGCGGGGGGACTGGGGGATACGCAGTATTTT	TRBD2	TRBJ2-3	TRBV19	few
CASSEDSYRGTGELFF	TGTGCCAGCAGTGAAGATTCGTACCGAGGCACCGGGGAGCTGTTTTTT	.	TRBJ2-2	TRBV2	.
CASSPASTYGYTF	TGTGCCAGCAGCCCCGCGTCAACCTATGGCTACACCTTC	.	TRBJ1-2	TRBV7-2	once
CASSWGGAGTDTQYF	TGCGCCAGCAGCTGGGGGGGGGCTGGCACAGATACGCAGTATTTT	.	TRBJ2-3	TRBV5-1	.
CASTPGNARGEQYF	TGCGCCAGCACTCCGGGGAACGCCCGGGGGGAGCAGTACTTC	.	TRBJ2-7	TRBV10-2	.
CASSLTGQQYYEQYF	TGTGCCAGCAGCTTAACGGGACAGCAGTATTACGAGCAGTACTTC	TRBD1	TRBJ2-7	TRBV7-8	.
CASSTGQGVQPQHF	TGTGCCAGCAGCACCGGACAGGGCGTTCAGCCCCAGCATTTT	TRBD1	TRBJ1-5	TRBV6-6	once
CASSQEGPGSGNTIYF	TGCGCCAGCAGCCAAGAAGGTCCGGGTTCTGGAAACACCATATATTTT	.	TRBJ1-3	TRBV4-3	few
CASSLGTSGVHNEQYF	TGTGCCAGCAGTCTCGGGACTAGCGGGGTGCACAACGAGCAGTACTTC	TRBD2	TRBJ2-7	TRBV27	.
CASSSGTYNSPLHF	TGTGCCAGCAGCTCCGGGACATATAATTCACCCCTCCACTTT	.	TRBJ1-6	TRBV5-4	.
CASSLAYGYQETQYF	TGTGCCAGCAGCTTAGCGTACGGGTACCAAGAGACCCAGTACTTC	.	TRBJ2-5	TRBV11-1	.
CASNYVGDNYEQYF	TGTGCCAGCAACTACGTGGGGGACAACTACGAGCAGTACTTC	.	TRBJ2-7	TRBV2	few
CAISEISGRSNEKLFF	TGTGCCATCAGTGAAATATCAGGGCGCTCTAATGAAAAACTGTTTTTT	.	TRBJ1-4	TRBV10-3	.
CASSSPGGGTLNTEAFF	TGTGCCAGCAGTTCACCGGGGGGTGGGACTTTAAACACTGAAGCTTTCTTT	.	TRBJ1-1	TRBV28	.
CASSLQGADTGELFF	TGTGCCAGCAGCTTACAGGGGGCCGACACCGGGGAGCTGTTTTTT	TRBD1	TRBJ2-2	TRBV9	.
CASSLVSLGVSSYEQYF	TGTGCCAGCAGCTTAGTTTCGTTAGGGGTGTCATCCTACGAGCAGTACTTC	.	TRBJ2-7	TRBV7-9	few
CASSLTSSYNEQFF	TGTGCCAGCAGCTTAACAAGCTCCTACAATGAGCAGTTCTTC	.	TRBJ2-1	TRBV11-3	.